These 5 T cell receptor beta chains came from one sample sequenced in a study of blood T cells in healthy people across ages. A second PCR, run for 7 to 11 cycles, used a sample-barcoded 5' primer plus a J-beta primer mix. One entry per CDR3 protein results from TCRdb running MiXCR on the 5' RACE reads. The table includes almost 1 million distinct CDR3 sequences, approximately 50% detected once. Material: blood. These receptors were collected from a woman aged 60 to 75 in good health.

This clonotype was observed once. V usage is TRBV20-1 and J usage is TRBJ2-7; D possibly uses TRBD1 or TRBD2 (5 bases each). From germline, CDR1 is DFQATT and CDR2 SNEGSKA (reference sequence). The V end lost 6 bases, the J end lost 0 bases, and 21 bases lay between the germline ends. CDR3 size: 16 residues. The CDR3 DNA reads TGCAGTGCGTCGGAGGCGTGGGGACGCAGCTCCTACGAGCAGTACTTC. It yields the protein CSASEAWGRSSYEQYF.

The chain has TRBV20-1 and TRBJ2-1, with D tentatively TRBD1 or TRBD2 (5 bases each). Trimming removed 0 bases from V and 3 bases from J, with 9 bases in between. The CDR3 has 14 residues. CDR1 and CDR2 (germline): DFQATT, SNEGSKA (reference sequence). CDR3 DNA: TGCAGTGCTAGAGATGGGGGTTACTACAATGAGCAGTTCTTC. It translates to CSARDGGYYNEQFF.

The chain is built from TRBV10-3 and TRBJ2-4, with D tentatively TRBD2 (5 bases). Germline CDR1 is ENHRY and CDR2 is SYGVKD. This CDR3 comprises 16 residues. The germline V and J ends were trimmed by 4 bases and 0 bases, with 13 bases remaining between them. The chain's CDR3 is CAISAKLGLAKNIQYF. CDR3 DNA: TGTGCCATCAGTGCGAAACTAGGACTAGCCAAAAACATTCAGTACTTC.

The chain employs TRBV4-1 and TRBJ2-5; possible D gene TRBD1, 6 bases. The CDR3 is 15 residues long. Germline values: CDR1 MGHRA, CDR2 YSYEKL. V was shortened by 2 bases and J by 3 bases, with 13 bases between the two germline ends. In nucleotides, the CDR3 is TGCGCCAGCAGCCAACTATCGACAGGAGAAGAGACCCAGTACTTC. Translated: CASSQLSTGEETQYF.

V gene TRBV27 combines with J gene TRBJ2-7; no clear D. CDR3 size: 16 residues. V was pared by 6 bases and J by 7 bases, with 25 bases between. In germline, CDR1 is MNHEY, CDR2 SMNVEV (reference sequence). The CDR3 DNA follows: TGTGCCAGCAGGCCAGCGCTAGGGCCCTTCTACAATGAGCAGTACTTC. Its translation is CASRPALGPFYNEQYF.